Sequencing of this T cell receptor beta chain was carried out in a study of PD-1 blockade in mismatch repair-deficient tumors. Study at large: Patients had around 11 mismatch repair-deficient cancer types, all previously treated and progressing. Regarding the study as a whole: Tumor-resident clones, often absent from pretreatment blood, expanded after pembrolizumab and then contracted.

This CDR3 has 13 residues. Per the germline V gene, CDR1 is ENHRY and CDR2 is SYGVKD. Trimming shortened V by 0 bases and J by 2 bases, and 5 bases separated the two germline ends. On this clone itself: Antigen unknown.

Generated by immunoSEQ multiplex PCR, the TCRdb table keeps only in-frame clones and is missing some. The sample has roughly 130,000 clones; 88% are singletons. V and J are TRBV10-3 and TRBJ2-7; D is possibly TRBD2 (5 bases). This TCR was recovered from an adult with mismatch repair-deficient cancer. The source was peripheral blood, collected roughly 70 weeks after starting pembrolizumab. The CDR3 nucleotides read TGTGCCATCAGTGAGTCGACTACCTACGAGCAGTACTTC. Protein: CAISESTTYEQYF.